The 27 T cell receptor beta chains below all came from one sample that was sequenced in a study of blood T cell repertoires in COVID-19. The table came from immunoSEQ multiplex PCR; TCRdb's copy has only in-frame clones and leaves some out. The sample shows 180,000 or so clones, around 87% of them seen only once. Material: peripheral blood. Every receptor here comes from a man aged 40-50 years with active or convalescent COVID-19.

This clone was counted only a few times. This sequence joins TRBV5-5 and TRBJ2-2; 12 nucleotides align to TRBD2. This CDR3 is 15 amino acids long. CDR1 is SGHKS and CDR2 is YYEKEE in the germline V gene (reference sequence). The junction had 4 bases not matched to a gene; V was cut back by 4 bases and J by 6 bases. The CDR3 region is CASSMGTSGPGELFF. CDR3 DNA sequence: TGTGCCAGCAGCATGGGGACTAGCGGGCCCGGGGAGCTGTTTTTT.

This clone was observed a single time. The chain employs TRBV30 and TRBJ1-1; D unclear. Germline V gives CDR1 GTSNPN, CDR2 SVGIG (reference sequence). The CDR3 length is 11 residues. V was pared by 8 bases and J by 5 bases, with 12 bases between. CDR3 DNA sequence: TGTGCCAGACTCTTAGAAACTGAAGCTTTCTTT. Its protein is CARLLETEAFF.

This chain connects TRBV7-6 to TRBJ2-7; 15 nucleotides match TRBD2. The trim removed 2 bases at V and 6 bases at J, leaving 5 bases unmatched. CDR1 and CDR2 from the germline V gene are SGHVS and FNYEAQ. CDR3 size: 16 residues. CDR3 residues: CASSLRTSGGASEQYF. The CDR3 DNA reads TGTGCCAGCAGCTTAAGGACTAGCGGGGGGGCCTCCGAGCAGTACTTC.

The rearrangement links TRBV9 to TRBJ2-1; 7 bases match TRBD1. Germline CDR1 is SGDLS and CDR2 is YYNGEE. The CDR3 contains 15 residues. Losses at the gene ends were 4 bases for V and 2 bases for J; bases not matched to a gene: 6. As DNA, the CDR3 is TGTGCCAGCAGCCCCAGGGACAGAACCTACAATGAGCAGTTCTTC. Its protein is CASSPRDRTYNEQFF.

This sequence joins TRBV27 and TRBJ1-2, with 7 nucleotides matching TRBD1. Per germline, CDR1 MNHEY and CDR2 SMNVEV (reference sequence). The CDR3 consists of 15 residues. V gave up 3 bases and J gave up 1 base; unmatched junction bases: 5. The CDR3 sequence: CASSFSGTDNYGYTF. The CDR3 DNA reads TGTGCCAGCAGTTTTTCCGGGACAGATAACTATGGCTACACCTTC.

The chain links TRBV3-1 (or the pseudogene TRBV3-2) to TRBJ2-2; 8 bases fit TRBD1. The ends lost 1 base at V and 4 bases at J; junction bases unmatched: 5. This CDR3 spans 16 amino acids. Germline lookup yields CDR1 LGHDT and CDR2 YNNKEL (reference sequence). The CDR3 nucleotides read TGTGCCAGCAGCCAAGGTACAGGGGGGACCACCGGGGAGCTGTTTTTT. It specifies CASSQGTGGTTGELFF.

The chain employs TRBV5-6 and TRBJ2-7, with 8 bases lining up with TRBD2. This CDR3 has 14 amino acids. The V and J ends lost 3 bases and 1 base, in that order; junction bases with no gene match: 3. Germline CDR1 reads SGHDT; CDR2 reads YYEEEE. The chain's CDR3 is CASSSSGGSYEQYF. As DNA, the CDR3 is TGTGCCAGCAGCTCTTCGGGGGGGTCCTACGAGCAGTACTTC.

The chain combines TRBV9 with TRBJ2-1; 10 bases are shared with TRBD2. The CDR3 runs 19 residues. Per germline, CDR1 SGDLS and CDR2 YYNGEE. J was trimmed by 1 base and V by 4 bases; bases with no gene match: 14. In nucleotides, the CDR3 is TGTGCCAGCAGCACACCCCGAGACCTAGCGGGGGTTTCCTACAATGAGCAGTTCTTC. Residues: CASSTPRDLAGVSYNEQFF.

This clone showed up just a few times. The chain has TRBV5-4 and TRBJ1-2; 10 bases line up with TRBD1. Germline CDR1 is SGHNT and CDR2 is YYREEE (reference sequence). There are 13 residues in the CDR3. J was trimmed by 7 bases and V by 4 bases; bases with no gene match: 4. The CDR3 region has the DNA TGTGCCAGCAGCCGACAGGGGGCGGGTGGCTACACCTTC. The encoded protein is CASSRQGAGGYTF.

A single count supports this clone. For the CDR3, the DNA is TGTGCCAGCAGCGTAGAGGGGCCCCCGACTGTAAGGAACCAAGAGACCCAGTACTTC. Its translation: CASSVEGPPTVRNQETQYF. The J gene is TRBJ2-5, the V gene TRBV9; tentatively, D is TRBD1 (5 bases). Germline V gives CDR1 SGDLS, CDR2 YYNGEE. CDR3 size: 19 residues. V was shortened by 0 bases and J by 0 bases, with 21 bases between the two germline ends.

This rearrangement joins TRBV29-1 to TRBJ1-1; 8 bases are shared with TRBD1. The CDR3 sequence is 15 residues long. Germline CDR1 and CDR2: SQVTM and ANQGSEA. Trimming removed 4 bases from V and 0 bases from J; junction bases left unmatched: 7. Here the CDR3 reads CSVADDRGMNTEAFF. The CDR3 DNA sequence: TGCAGCGTTGCAGATGACAGGGGCATGAACACTGAAGCTTTCTTT.

This clone appeared a single time. CDR3 sequence (DNA): TGTGCCAGCAGCTTAACCTCGCTAGCTAACTATGGCTACACCTTC. Its translation is CASSLTSLANYGYTF. J is TRBJ1-2 and V is TRBV7-2; D is ambiguous. The CDR3 covers 15 residues. Germline CDR1 is SGHTA and CDR2 is FQGNSA. Between the trimmed V and J ends, which lost 2 bases and 0 bases, there was a span of 10 bases.

V is TRBV28 and J is TRBJ2-7, with D maybe TRBD2 (6 bases). Germline V gene data show CDR1 as MDHEN and CDR2 as SYDVKM. V lost 3 bases and J 1 base, leaving 13 bases between the germline ends. The CDR3 has 15 amino acids. CDR3 sequence reads: CASSFGGFNSYEQYF. The CDR3 nucleotides are TGTGCCAGCAGTTTTGGGGGGTTCAATTCCTACGAGCAGTACTTC.

This chain connects TRBV4-1 to TRBJ2-5; 7 nucleotides line up with TRBD1. The CDR3 runs to 18 residues. With V trimmed by 4 bases and J by 3 bases, 17 bases remained unmatched. Germline values: CDR1 MGHRA, CDR2 YSYEKL. The CDR3 spells CASSRISTRDRQKETQYF. The CDR3 coding sequence is TGCGCCAGCAGCCGGATCTCCACCCGGGACAGACAAAAAGAGACCCAGTACTTC.

The DNA of the CDR3 is TGTGCCACCTCCCCTGCAGGGAGCACAGATACGCAGTATTTT. Its translation: CATSPAGSTDTQYF. This rearrangement joins TRBV24-1 to TRBJ2-3, with TRBD1 as a possible D gene (5 bases). CDR1 KGHDR and CDR2 SFDVKD come from the germline V gene. The CDR3 extends over 14 amino acids. Trimming removed 9 bases at V and 0 bases at J, with 12 bases between.

V is TRBV5-4 and J is TRBJ1-5; 10 positions agree with TRBD1. Looked up from germline, CDR1 is SGHNT and CDR2 is YYREEE (reference sequence). V trimming: 4 bases; J trimming: 4 bases; junction bases outside the gene matches: 11. There are 17 residues in the CDR3. In DNA form, the CDR3 reads TGTGCCAGCAGCGCCGGGACAGGGGCAGGTGTAAATCAGCCCCAGCATTTT. This codes for CASSAGTGAGVNQPQHF. The variable domain in full, with the rest retrieved from reference TRBV5-4 and TRBJ1-5, is ETGVTQSPTHLIKTRGQQVTLRCSSQSGHNTVSWYQQALGQGPQFIFQYYREEENGRGNFPPRFSGLQFPNYSSELNVNALELDDSALYLCASSAGTGAGVNQPQHFGDGTRLSIL.

The chain has TRBV28 and TRBJ1-5; D ambiguous. The CDR3 loop spans 12 amino acids. In germline, CDR1 is MDHEN, CDR2 SYDVKM. V was clipped by 3 bases and J by 6 bases, with 6 bases between them. CDR3 region: CASSFPGQPQHF. The DNA of the CDR3 is TGTGCCAGCAGTTTTCCGGGTCAGCCCCAGCATTTT.

This clone was observed once. V gene TRBV10-3 combines with J gene TRBJ1-3, with no clear D. CDR1 is ENHRY, CDR2 SYGVKD, per germline. V dropped 0 bases and J dropped 0 bases, with 6 bases sitting between them. The CDR3 runs 15 residues. CDR3 DNA: TGTGCCATCAGTGAGTCTTTCTTCTCTGGAAACACCATATATTTT. Encoded protein: CAISESFFSGNTIYF.

The V call is TRBV4-1, the J call TRBJ2-1, with 11 bases aligning to TRBD2. V shed 3 bases, J shed 4 bases, and the junction held 2 bases outside the gene matches. CDR1 MGHRA and CDR2 YSYEKL come from the germline V gene. This CDR3 comprises 15 residues. Written as DNA, the CDR3 is TGCGCCAGCAGCCACCCTAGCGGGGGGTACAATGAGCAGTTCTTC. It is translated as CASSHPSGGYNEQFF.

This clone was seen only a few times. V usage is TRBV5-1 and J usage is TRBJ1-2; 9 nucleotides align to TRBD1. The V gene's germline CDR1 is SGHRS and CDR2 YFSETQ. The CDR3 length is 17 residues. Unmatched junction bases numbered 12, after V lost 2 bases and J lost 4 bases. The CDR3 here is CASSFMVPGQGLYGYTF. The CDR3 coding sequence is TGCGCCAGCAGCTTCATGGTACCGGGACAGGGCCTCTATGGCTACACCTTC.

The chain carries TRBV9 and TRBJ2-5; 7 nucleotides match TRBD2. Germline loops: CDR1 SGDLS, CDR2 YYNGEE. This CDR3 is 15 amino acids long. The ends lost 4 bases at V and 2 bases at J; junction bases unmatched: 8. For the CDR3, the DNA is TGTGCCAGCAGCCGCCTCGGAGCGGGGCAAGAGACCCAGTACTTC. Protein product: CASSRLGAGQETQYF.

V gene TRBV27 combines with J gene TRBJ2-1; 8 bases are shared with TRBD2. Losses at the gene ends were 5 bases for V and 7 bases for J; bases not matched to a gene: 13. Germline assignment: CDR1 MNHEY and CDR2 SMNVEV (reference sequence). This CDR3 comprises 16 residues. The CDR3 sequence is CASSPFSAGASNEQFF. The CDR3 DNA reads TGTGCCAGCAGTCCGTTCTCAGCGGGGGCTTCTAATGAGCAGTTCTTC.

V is TRBV27 and J is TRBJ2-2; D may be TRBD1 (6 bases). The V gene's germline CDR1 is MNHEY and CDR2 SMNVEV (reference sequence). The length of the CDR3 is 15 residues. The V end lost 5 bases, the J end lost 2 bases, and 12 bases lay between the germline ends. The CDR3 sequence is CASSQTGFNTGELFF. In DNA form, the CDR3 reads TGTGCCAGCAGTCAAACAGGGTTCAACACCGGGGAGCTGTTTTTT.

The rearrangement uses TRBV28 and TRBJ2-1, with TRBD2 as a possible D gene (5 bases). V was pared by 3 bases and J by 5 bases, with 26 bases between. CDR1 and CDR2 from the germline V gene are MDHEN and SYDVKM. CDR3 size: 19 residues. CDR3: CASSFGVWAGAPWNNEQFF. The CDR3 region has the DNA TGTGCCAGCAGTTTTGGTGTTTGGGCGGGCGCCCCCTGGAACAATGAGCAGTTCTTC.

V is TRBV9 and J is TRBJ2-5; 8 positions match TRBD2. V trimming: 3 bases; J trimming: 5 bases; junction bases outside the gene matches: 9. Germline-derived CDR1 and CDR2 are SGDLS and YYNGEE. This CDR3 contains 15 residues. Here the CDR3 reads CASSESGGGRETQYF. CDR3 DNA: TGTGCCAGCAGCGAAAGCGGCGGGGGGCGTGAGACCCAGTACTTC.

The chain combines TRBV5-1 with TRBJ1-1; D is possibly TRBD1 (5 bases). In germline, CDR1 is SGHRS, CDR2 YFSETQ. The CDR3 length is 14 residues. V lost 4 bases and J 0 bases, leaving 10 bases between the germline ends. CDR3 DNA sequence: TGCGCCAGCAGCCCAGGGTTCATGAACACTGAAGCTTTCTTT. Protein sequence: CASSPGFMNTEAFF.

This clone was picked up one time. The chain joins TRBV30 to TRBJ2-3; 10 bases match TRBD2. The CDR3 runs 14 residues. After removal of 5 bases from V and 4 bases from J, the junction contained 6 bases not matched to a gene. From germline, CDR1 is GTSNPN and CDR2 SVGIG (reference sequence). As DNA, the CDR3 is TGTGCCTGGTGGGAGCGGGGGGGCTCAGATACGCAGTATTTT. Its translation is CAWWERGGSDTQYF.